A selection of T cell receptor beta chains follows, all from one sample in a study of vaccination and CD4 T cells after COVID-19. TCRdb re-called the PCR reads through MiXCR, storing one row per CDR3 protein. The sample shows about 12,000 distinct CDR3 sequences, over 40% of them seen only once. Antigen specificity for these receptors is unknown. Sequencing was carried out using CD4+ T cells from blood, cultured in vitro. Every receptor here comes from a human donor who had recovered from COVID-19. The CDR3 runs from the conserved cysteine through the conserved F or W.

CASSYRYNSPLHF,TRBJ1-6,TRBV7-3
CSASNHGEQYF,TRBJ2-7,TRBV20-1
CASSEQDYEQYF,TRBJ2-7,TRBV10-2
CASSQDGASGSYEQYF,TRBJ2-7,TRBV4-2
CSARDWRGPTYEQYF,TRBJ2-7,TRBV20-1
CASSYGTSGAGDTQYF,TRBJ2-3,TRBV7-9
CASKTQETQYF,TRBJ2-5,TRBV2
CASSWDREQQPQHF,TRBJ1-5,TRBV28
CASSYGLTGELFF,TRBJ2-2,TRBV6-5
CASRAGSGNSNQPQHF,TRBJ1-5,TRBV12-3/TRBV12-4
CASSLPVQANVLTF,TRBJ2-6,TRBV11-2
CASSDRGAYGYTF,TRBJ1-2,TRBV6-2/TRBV6-3
CASSEGGGGTDTQYF,TRBJ2-3,TRBV6-4
CASSSQGANGELFF,TRBJ2-2,TRBV12-3/TRBV12-4
CASRASGRTSSYNEQFF,TRBJ2-1,TRBV7-9
CASSNSNYGYTF,TRBJ1-2,TRBV12-3/TRBV12-4
CASYRDRNYEQYF,TRBJ2-7,TRBV2
CATSRDLYSNQSQHF,TRBJ1-5,TRBV15
CASSGGLGLGEQYF,TRBJ2-7,TRBV11-1
CASSQDPFRGRVGQPQHF,TRBJ1-5,TRBV4-1
CASSLVPGTYNEQFF,TRBJ2-1,TRBV7-9
CASRPTYNEQFF,TRBJ2-1,TRBV6-2/TRBV6-3
CASSRRTGTENTEAFF,TRBJ1-1,TRBV7-8
CASRAGLAAYNEQFF,TRBJ2-1,TRBV2
CSASFAEGNTIYF,TRBJ1-3,TRBV20-1
CASRAGASTGELFF,TRBJ2-2,TRBV2
CSVRALPDTQYF,TRBJ2-3,TRBV20-1
CASSGKQSSYEQYF,TRBJ2-7,TRBV21-1
CAGAGTDNTGELFF,TRBJ2-2,TRBV6-2/TRBV6-3
CASSAFSRQGGTDTQYF,TRBJ2-3,TRBV18
CASSFAPGTGELFF,TRBJ2-2,TRBV28
CASRGLAGLSDYEQYF,TRBJ2-7,TRBV6-2/TRBV6-3
CASSPLGGAAKNIQYF,TRBJ2-4,TRBV11-2
CAITGSGSGNTIYF,TRBJ1-3,TRBV10-3
CASNRGGDTQYF,TRBJ2-3,TRBV19
CSARGLGTGGPLAQHF,TRBJ1-5,TRBV20-1
CASHPGNSYEQYF,TRBJ2-7,TRBV6-1
CASSKDLQGGSPINSPLHF,TRBJ1-6,TRBV21-1
CASCRTGGAEAFF,TRBJ1-1,TRBV2
CASSLEATGEAFF,TRBJ1-1,TRBV27
CASSRSGETGYTF,TRBJ1-2,TRBV5-6
CSVDPTGSSYEQYF,TRBJ2-7,TRBV29-1
CASSPRRTLQPQHF,TRBJ1-5,TRBV7-8
CASSLIGQGLLAGNQPQHF,TRBJ1-5,TRBV11-2
CASSQVLGLAWGETQYF,TRBJ2-5,TRBV4-2
CASSGQGMNYGYTF,TRBJ1-2,TRBV6-1
CASRRTWGANPIVDTQYF,TRBJ2-3,TRBV6-1
CAWSIQGPDQPQHF,TRBJ1-5,TRBV30
CASSKLEYQETQYF,TRBJ2-5,TRBV21-1
CASSEGTTNLYEQYF,TRBJ2-7,TRBV2
CASSFSGSVANYGYTF,TRBJ1-2,TRBV6-5
CASSSDRRATEAFF,TRBJ1-1,TRBV11-2
CASSYPGFTTDTQYF,TRBJ2-3,TRBV12-3/TRBV12-4
CASSLLGGGVGNEQFF,TRBJ2-1,TRBV7-3
CASSQSRGIVDGYTF,TRBJ1-2,TRBV18